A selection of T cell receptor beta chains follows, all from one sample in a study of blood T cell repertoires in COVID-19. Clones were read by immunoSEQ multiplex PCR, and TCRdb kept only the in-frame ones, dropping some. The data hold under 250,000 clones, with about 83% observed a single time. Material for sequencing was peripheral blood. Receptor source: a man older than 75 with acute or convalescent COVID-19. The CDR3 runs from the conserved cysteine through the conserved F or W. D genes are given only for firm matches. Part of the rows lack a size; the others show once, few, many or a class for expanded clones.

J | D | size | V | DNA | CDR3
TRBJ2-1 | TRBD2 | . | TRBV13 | TGTGCCAGCAGGTCCACGGAGCGGGGGTACAATGAGCAGTTCTTC | CASRSTERGYNEQFF
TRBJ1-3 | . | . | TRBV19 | TGTGCCAGTAGTACCCTTCCGGTTCCAGGAAACACCATATATTTT | CASSTLPVPGNTIYF
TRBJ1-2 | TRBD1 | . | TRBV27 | TGTGCCAGCAGACAGGGGCCTACTAACTATGGCTACACCTTC | CASRQGPTNYGYTF
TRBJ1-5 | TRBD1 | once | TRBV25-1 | TGTGCCAGCAGTCGCGGGACAGATCAGCCCCAGCATTTT | CASSRGTDQPQHF
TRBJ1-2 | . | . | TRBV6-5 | TGTGCCAGCTCCGCCTTTAGCGGCGGTGGCTACACCTTC | CASSAFSGGGYTF
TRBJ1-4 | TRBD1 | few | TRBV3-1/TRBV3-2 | TGTGCCAGCAGCCCTTACCAGGGGGCTAATGAAAAACTGTTTTTT | CASSPYQGANEKLFF
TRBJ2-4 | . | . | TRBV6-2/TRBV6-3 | TGTGCCAGCAGACCTTACAGGGGACTAGCCAAAAACATTCAGTACTTC | CASRPYRGLAKNIQYF
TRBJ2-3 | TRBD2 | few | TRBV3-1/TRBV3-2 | TGTGCCAGCAGCCAACTAAGGCGGGGGGGTGCAGATACGCAGTATTTT | CASSQLRRGGADTQYF
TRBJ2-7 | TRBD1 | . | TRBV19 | TGTGCCAGTAACTCGGGACAGGGGGCGGTCGAGCAGTACTTC | CASNSGQGAVEQYF
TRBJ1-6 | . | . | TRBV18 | TGTGCCTCCTCACCCTCGTCTAATTCACCCCTCCACTTT | CASSPSSNSPLHF
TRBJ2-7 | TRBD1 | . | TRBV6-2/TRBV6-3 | TGTGCCAGCAGTCCCGGGGACAGATCCTACGAGCAGTACTTC | CASSPGDRSYEQYF
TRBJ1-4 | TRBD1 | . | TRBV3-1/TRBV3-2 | TGTGCCAGCAGCCCACACCTGACAGGGAAGAATGAAAAACTGTTTTTT | CASSPHLTGKNEKLFF
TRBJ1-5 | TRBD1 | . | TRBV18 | TGTGCCAGCTCCCCGGGGGGCAGGGGGCTTCACCGTAGCAATCAGCCCCAGCATTTT | CASSPGGRGLHRSNQPQHF
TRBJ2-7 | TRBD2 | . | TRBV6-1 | TGTGCCAGCAGTGACCCCTGGGTTGAGGGGAGGGTGCAGTACTTC | CASSDPWVEGRVQYF